Sequencing of this T cell receptor beta chain was carried out in a study of vaccination effects on CD4 cells after COVID-19. For the study at large: A couple of convalescent patients gave samples 16 days and one week before vaccination.

The V gene lost 6 bases and the J gene lost 4 bases, with 18 bases spanning the gap. In germline, CDR1 is KGHSH, CDR2 LQKENI. There are 15 residues in the CDR3. Pools of viral peptides were used by the ViraFEST assay to expand antigen-specific CD4+ T cells ahead of sequencing. Following culture for ten to eleven days, CD4+ T cells were isolated. Confirmation by PCR established that the person had SARS-CoV-2 infection between March and December 2020. Repertoires were generated with immunoSEQ multiplex PCR, while TCRdb's copy carries only in-frame clones and drops some. The sample carries around 49,000 clones, approximately 77% recorded once. This clone appeared once. Its target is not known.

The TCR comes from a human donor who had a prior SARS-CoV-2 infection. The sequences come from CD4+ T cells from PBMCs cultured with a peptide pool, collected before COVID-19 vaccination. J is TRBJ1-1 and V is TRBV18; unclear D gene. CDR3 in DNA: TGTGCCAGCTCCAACAGCGGGAGAACCGGCACTGAAGCTTTCTTT. It yields the protein CASSNSGRTGTEAFF.